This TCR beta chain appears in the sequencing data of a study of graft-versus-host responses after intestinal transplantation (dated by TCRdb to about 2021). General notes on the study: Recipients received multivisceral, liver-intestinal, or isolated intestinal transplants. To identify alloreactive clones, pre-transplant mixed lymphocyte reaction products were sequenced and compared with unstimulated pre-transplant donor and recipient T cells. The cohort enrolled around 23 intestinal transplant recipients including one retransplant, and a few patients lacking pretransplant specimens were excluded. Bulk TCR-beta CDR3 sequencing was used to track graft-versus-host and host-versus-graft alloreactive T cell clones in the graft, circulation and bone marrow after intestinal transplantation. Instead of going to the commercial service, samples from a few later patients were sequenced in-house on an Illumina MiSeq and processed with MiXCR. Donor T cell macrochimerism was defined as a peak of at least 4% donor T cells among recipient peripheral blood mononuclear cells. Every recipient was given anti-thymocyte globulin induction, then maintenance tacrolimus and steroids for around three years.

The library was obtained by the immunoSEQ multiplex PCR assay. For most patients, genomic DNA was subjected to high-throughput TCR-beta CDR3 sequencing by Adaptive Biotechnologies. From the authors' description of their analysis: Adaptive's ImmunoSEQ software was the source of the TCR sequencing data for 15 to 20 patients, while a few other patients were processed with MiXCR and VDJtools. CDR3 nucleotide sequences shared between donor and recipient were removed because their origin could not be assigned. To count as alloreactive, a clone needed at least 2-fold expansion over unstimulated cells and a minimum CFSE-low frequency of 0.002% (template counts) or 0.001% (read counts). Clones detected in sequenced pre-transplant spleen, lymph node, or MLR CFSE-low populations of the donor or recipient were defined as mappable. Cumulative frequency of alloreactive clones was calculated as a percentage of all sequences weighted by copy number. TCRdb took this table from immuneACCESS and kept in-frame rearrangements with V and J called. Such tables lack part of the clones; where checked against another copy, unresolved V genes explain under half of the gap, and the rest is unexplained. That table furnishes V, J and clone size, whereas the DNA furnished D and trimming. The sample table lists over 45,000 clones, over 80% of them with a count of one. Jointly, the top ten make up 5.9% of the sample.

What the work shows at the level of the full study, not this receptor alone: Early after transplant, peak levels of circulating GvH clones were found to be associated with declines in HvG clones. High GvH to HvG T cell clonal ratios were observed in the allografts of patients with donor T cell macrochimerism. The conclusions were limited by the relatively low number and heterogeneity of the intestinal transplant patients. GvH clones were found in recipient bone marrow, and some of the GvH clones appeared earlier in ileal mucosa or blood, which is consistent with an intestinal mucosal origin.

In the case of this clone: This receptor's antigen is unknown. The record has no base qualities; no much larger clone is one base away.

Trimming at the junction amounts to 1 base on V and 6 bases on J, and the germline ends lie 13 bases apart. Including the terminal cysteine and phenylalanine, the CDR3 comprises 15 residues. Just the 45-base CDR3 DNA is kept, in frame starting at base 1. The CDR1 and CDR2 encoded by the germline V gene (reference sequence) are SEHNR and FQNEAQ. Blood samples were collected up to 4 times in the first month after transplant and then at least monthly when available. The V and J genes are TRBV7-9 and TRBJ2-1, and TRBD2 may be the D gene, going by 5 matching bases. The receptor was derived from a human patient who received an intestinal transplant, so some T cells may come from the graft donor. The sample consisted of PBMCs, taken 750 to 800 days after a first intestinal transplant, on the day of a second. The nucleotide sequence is TGTGCCAGCAGCTTAGGGGGAGTATCGGGCAATGAGCAGTTCTTC. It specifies CASSLGGVSGNEQFF.